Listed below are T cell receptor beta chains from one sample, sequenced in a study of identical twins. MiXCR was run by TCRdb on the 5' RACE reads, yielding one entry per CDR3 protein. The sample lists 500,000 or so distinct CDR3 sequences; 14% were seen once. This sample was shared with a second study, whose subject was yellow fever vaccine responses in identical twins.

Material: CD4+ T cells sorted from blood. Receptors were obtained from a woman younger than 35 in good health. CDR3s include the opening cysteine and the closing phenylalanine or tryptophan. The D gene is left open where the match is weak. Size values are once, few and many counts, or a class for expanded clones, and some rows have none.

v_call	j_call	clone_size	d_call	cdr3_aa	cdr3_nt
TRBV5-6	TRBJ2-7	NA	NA	CAMGPGLLCYEQYF	TGTGCCATGGGCCCCGGGCTCCTCTGCTACGAGCAGTACTTC
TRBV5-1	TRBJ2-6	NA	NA	CASSGEPVGANVLTF	TGCGCCAGCAGCGGCGAACCTGTGGGGGCCAACGTCCTGACTTTC
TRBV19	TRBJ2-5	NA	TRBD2	CASSIREGWETQYF	TGTGCCAGTAGTATAAGGGAGGGCTGGGAGACCCAGTACTTC
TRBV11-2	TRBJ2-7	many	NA	CASSHTSYEQYF	TGTGCCAGCAGCCACACGAGTTACGAGCAGTACTTC
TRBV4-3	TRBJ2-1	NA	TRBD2	CASSQQRTSGYNEQFF	TGCGCCAGCAGCCAACAACGGACTAGCGGATACAATGAGCAGTTCTTC
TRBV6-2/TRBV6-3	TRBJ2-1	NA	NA	CASSQTQYNEQFF	TGTGCCAGCAGTCAGACCCAATACAATGAGCAGTTCTTC
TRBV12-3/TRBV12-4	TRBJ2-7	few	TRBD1	CASSSRTGASYEQYF	TGTGCCAGCAGTTCCCGGACAGGAGCCTCCTACGAGCAGTACTTC
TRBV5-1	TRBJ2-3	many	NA	CASSLFPERDTHTQYF	TGCGCCAGCAGCTTGTTCCCCGAGCGGGACACACATACGCAGTATTTT
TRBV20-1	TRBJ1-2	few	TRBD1	CSARDPDRVDGYTF	TGCAGTGCTAGAGATCCGGACAGGGTTGACGGCTACACCTTC
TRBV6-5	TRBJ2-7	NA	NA	CASSLSTRAEQYF	TGTGCCAGCAGTTTAAGCACTAGGGCCGAGCAGTACTTC
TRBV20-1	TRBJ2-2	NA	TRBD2	CSAQTSGSYTGELFF	TGCAGTGCCCAGACTAGCGGGAGTTACACCGGGGAGCTGTTTTTT
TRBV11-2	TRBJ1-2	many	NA	CASSLGRAHRTDHYGYTF	TGTGCCAGCAGCTTAGGACGTGCCCACCGCACAGATCATTATGGCTACACCTTC
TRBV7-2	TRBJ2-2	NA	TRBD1	CASCRDRGPPGELFF	TGTGCCAGCTGCCGGGACAGGGGACCCCCCGGGGAGCTGTTTTTT
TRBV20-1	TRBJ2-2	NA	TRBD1	CSAGRDRDTGELFF	TGCAGTGCGGGACGGGACAGGGACACCGGGGAGCTGTTTTTT
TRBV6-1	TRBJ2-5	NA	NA	CASRGLGGETQYF	TGTGCCAGCAGGGGTTTAGGTGGAGAGACCCAGTACTTC
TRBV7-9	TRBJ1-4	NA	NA	CASSLGGGVNEKLFF	TGTGCCAGCAGCTTAGGGGGCGGAGTTAATGAAAAACTGTTTTTT
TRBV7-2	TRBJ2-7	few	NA	CASNRGGYEQYF	TGTGCCAGCAACAGGGGGGGGTACGAGCAGTACTTC
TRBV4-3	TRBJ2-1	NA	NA	CASSQHYRDNEQFF	TGCGCCAGCAGCCAGCACTACAGGGACAATGAGCAGTTCTTC
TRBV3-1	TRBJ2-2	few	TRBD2	CASSRLAGETGELFF	TGTGCCAGCAGCCGACTAGCGGGAGAAACCGGGGAGCTGTTTTTT
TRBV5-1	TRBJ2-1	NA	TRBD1	CASSSLGQGGNEQFF	TGCGCCAGCAGCTCCTTGGGACAGGGAGGAAATGAGCAGTTCTTC
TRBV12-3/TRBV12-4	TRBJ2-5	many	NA	CASSLLGSQETQYF	TGCGCCAGCAGCTTGCTAGGGTCACAAGAGACCCAGTACTTC
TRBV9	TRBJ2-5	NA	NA	CASSPRTNFGETQYF	TGTGCCAGCAGCCCCCGGACCAATTTCGGAGAGACCCAGTACTTC
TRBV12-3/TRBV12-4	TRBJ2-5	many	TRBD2	CATSLAGVVETQYF	TGTGCCACCTCACTAGCGGGAGTAGTGGAGACCCAGTACTTC
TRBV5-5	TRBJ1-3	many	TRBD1	CASSSGQAGNTIYF	TGTGCCAGCAGTTCTGGACAGGCAGGAAACACCATATATTTT
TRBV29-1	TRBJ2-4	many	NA	CSVPVGAKNIQYF	TGCAGCGTTCCAGTCGGGGCCAAAAACATTCAGTACTTC
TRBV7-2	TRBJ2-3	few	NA	CASASTDTQYF	TGTGCCAGCGCTTCGACAGATACGCAGTATTTT
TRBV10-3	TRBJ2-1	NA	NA	CAISESGQGNEQFF	TGTGCCATCAGTGAGTCGGGGCAGGGCAATGAGCAGTTCTTC
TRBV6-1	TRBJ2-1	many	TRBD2	CASTGGGNYNEQFF	TGTGCCAGCACGGGGGGGGGCAACTACAATGAGCAGTTCTTC
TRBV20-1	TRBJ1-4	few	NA	CSASQGINEKLFF	TGCAGTGCTAGTCAAGGGATTAATGAAAAACTGTTTTTT
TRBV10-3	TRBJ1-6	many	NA	CATKRAAQASSYNSPLHF	TGTGCCACTAAACGGGCGGCACAGGCGAGCTCCTATAATTCACCCCTCCACTTT
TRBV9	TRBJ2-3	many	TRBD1	CASSGGTGTTDTQYF	TGTGCCAGCAGCGGCGGGACAGGAACCACAGATACGCAGTATTTT
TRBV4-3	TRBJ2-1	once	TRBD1	CASSQVTGGLLNEQFF	TGCGCCAGCAGCCAGGTCACAGGGGGTTTACTCAATGAGCAGTTCTTC
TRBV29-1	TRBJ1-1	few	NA	CSVGVGSNTEAFF	TGCAGCGTCGGGGTCGGCTCCAACACTGAAGCTTTCTTT
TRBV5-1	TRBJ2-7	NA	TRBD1	CASSFGDRGLLSSYEQYF	TGCGCCAGCAGCTTTGGGGACAGGGGTCTCCTGAGCTCCTACGAGCAGTACTTC
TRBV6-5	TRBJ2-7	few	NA	CASSYRLGISEQYF	TGTGCCAGCAGTTACAGACTAGGAATCTCCGAGCAGTACTTC
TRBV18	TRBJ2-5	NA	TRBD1	CASSPRTGGQETQYF	TGTGCCAGCAGCCCCAGGACAGGGGGCCAAGAGACCCAGTACTTC
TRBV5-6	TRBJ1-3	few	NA	CASSPGAGNTIYF	TGTGCCAGCAGTCCGGGCGCTGGAAACACCATATATTTT
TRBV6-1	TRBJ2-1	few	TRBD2	CATREGGFGEQFF	TGTGCCACCCGTGAGGGAGGGTTTGGTGAGCAGTTCTTC
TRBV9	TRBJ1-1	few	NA	CASSVDLFSLAFF	TGTGCCAGCAGCGTAGATCTCTTTTCTTTGGCTTTCTTT
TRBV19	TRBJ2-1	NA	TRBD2	CASSIRAGGGNEQFF	TGTGCCAGTAGTATACGGGCGGGAGGGGGCAATGAGCAGTTCTTC
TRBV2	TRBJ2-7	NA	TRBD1	CASRERQGWFYEQYF	TGTGCCAGCAGGGAGCGACAGGGTTGGTTCTACGAGCAGTACTTC
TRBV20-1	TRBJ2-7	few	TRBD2	CSASVLAGAEQYF	TGCAGTGCTAGTGTACTAGCGGGAGCCGAGCAGTACTTC
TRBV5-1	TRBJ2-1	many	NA	CASSLDGAGVGQFF	TGCGCCAGCAGCTTGGATGGTGCCGGAGTGGGGCAGTTCTTC
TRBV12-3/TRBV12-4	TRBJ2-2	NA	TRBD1	CASSGAGGDTGELFF	TGTGCCAGCAGTGGGGCAGGGGGCGACACCGGGGAGCTGTTTTTT
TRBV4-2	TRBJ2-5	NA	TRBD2	CASSRLTSGSMKTQYF	TGTGCCAGCAGCCGATTGACTAGCGGGAGTATGAAGACCCAGTACTTC
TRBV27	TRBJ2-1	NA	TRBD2	CASSITSGYNEQFF	TGTGCCAGCAGCATAACTAGCGGTTACAATGAGCAGTTCTTC
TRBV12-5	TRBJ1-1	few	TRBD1	CASGPDRGLVTEAFF	TGTGCTAGTGGCCCGGACAGGGGGCTTGTCACTGAAGCTTTCTTT
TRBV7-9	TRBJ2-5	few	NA	CASSLVTAGETQYF	TGTGCCAGCAGCTTAGTAACTGCTGGAGAGACCCAGTACTTC
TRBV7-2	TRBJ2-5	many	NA	CASSLGPAVQETQYF	TGTGCCAGCAGCTTAGGTCCGGCAGTACAAGAGACCCAGTACTTC
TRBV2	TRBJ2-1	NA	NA	CASSPSLKAEQFF	TGTGCCAGCAGTCCCTCCCTTAAGGCTGAGCAGTTCTTC
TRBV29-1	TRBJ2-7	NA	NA	CSVDWGGASEQYF	TGCAGCGTTGACTGGGGGGGGGCGTCCGAGCAGTACTTC